This note documents a single T cell receptor beta chain sequence. The CDR3 extends over 15 amino acids. Germline V gene data show CDR1 as SEHNR and CDR2 as FQNEAQ (reference sequence). This sample was included in a study of tumor-infiltrating lymphocytes in oesophageal squamous cell carcinoma. TCRdb ran MiXCR on the PCR reads and lists one entry per CDR3 protein. The sample holds approximately 11,000 distinct CDR3 sequences; roughly 52% are singletons and the top ten take 15% to 20%. The chain links TRBV7-9 to TRBJ2-5; tentatively, D is TRBD2 (6 bases). The J call may not be correct, given that the DNA end is closer to TRBJ2-1. This clonotype was obtained from a female donor with esophageal squamous cell carcinoma. The sample comprised esophageal tumor tissue. In nucleotides, the CDR3 is TGTGCCAGCAGCTTAGAGACTAGCTCCTACAATGAGCAGTTCTTC. This encodes CASSLETSSYNEQFF.